The source of this TCR beta chain is a study of shared clonotypes between healthy human individuals. Clones were sequenced by immunoSEQ multiplex PCR, and TCRdb holds only the in-frame ones, with some missing. In the table there are some 1 million clones, around four fifths of which are singletons. The germline CDR1 and CDR2 sequences are SGHRS and YFSETQ. The CDR3 spans 14 residues. V was clipped by 4 bases and J by 6 bases; unmatched bases: 6. Negatively enriched CD4+ T cells were divided by CD45RA into naive and memory. This clone was picked up one time. Source material: memory CD4+ T cells sorted from blood. As to subset: CD45RA-negative fraction. The gene calls are TRBV5-1 and TRBJ1-1, with 10 nucleotides matching TRBD1. This receptor was identified in a man aged 18 to 30 in good health. CDR3 DNA: TGCGCCAGCAGCCAGGGACAGGGGAGGGCTGAAGCTTTCTTT. Its protein is CASSQGQGRAEAFF.